Following are 10 T cell receptor beta chains from one sample sequenced in a study of neoadjuvant anti-PD-1 for oral cavity cancer. The assay was immunoSEQ multiplex PCR, and TCRdb's table has in-frame clones only and misses some. The table includes about 18,000 clones, roughly 72% detected once. The source was PBMCs, collected before nivolumab (anti-PD-1) treatment. These receptors came from a person aged 35-79 years with oral cavity squamous cell carcinoma.

CDR3 protein: CASSPPSSEAFF. CDR3 coding DNA: TGTGCCAGCTCACCACCGTCGTCTGAAGCTTTCTTT. This chain uses TRBV18 with TRBJ1-1; D gene unclear. V dropped 0 bases and J dropped 6 bases, with 5 bases sitting between them. The germline gives CDR1 KGHSH, CDR2 LQKENI. The CDR3 consists of 12 residues.

J is TRBJ2-1 and V is TRBV4-1; D possibly matches TRBD1 or TRBD2 (5 bases each). V shed 0 bases and J shed 3 bases, with 15 bases lying between them. This CDR3 has 17 residues. Germline values: CDR1 MGHRA, CDR2 YSYEKL. The CDR3 region is CASSQDGAPMNYNEQFF. The CDR3 nucleotides read TGCGCCAGCAGCCAAGACGGGGCCCCGATGAACTACAATGAGCAGTTCTTC.

This chain links TRBV6-6 with TRBJ1-3; D uncertain. The germline V gene encodes CDR1 MNHNY and CDR2 SVGAGI (reference sequence). The CDR3 covers 15 residues. The germline V and J ends were trimmed by 6 bases and 4 bases, with 16 bases remaining between them. Here the CDR3 DNA reads TGTGCCAGCAGGCTCGACCACGTTGTCGGAAACACCATATATTTT. It translates to CASRLDHVVGNTIYF.

The rearrangement uses TRBV7-2 and TRBJ2-5; D is uncertain. The ends were cut back, 5 bases at V and 3 bases at J, with 10 bases in the middle. Germline V gives CDR1 SGHTA, CDR2 FQGNSA. The CDR3 has 13 residues. CDR3 DNA: TGTGCCAGCAGCCGTTCCATAGAAGAGACCCAGTACTTC. Residues: CASSRSIEETQYF.

This chain uses TRBV7-2 with TRBJ2-1; D might be TRBD2 (6 bases). The ends were cut back, 5 bases at V and 5 bases at J, with 22 bases in the middle. There are 17 residues in the CDR3. The V gene's germline CDR1 is SGHTA and CDR2 FQGNSA. CDR3 coding DNA: TGTGCCAGCAGCCGGACGGCGACTAGGTCGGGTCACAATGAGCAGTTCTTC. As protein: CASSRTATRSGHNEQFF. The full variable domain, with the rest looked up from reference TRBV7-2 and TRBJ2-1, is GAGVSQSPSNKVTEKGKDVELRCDPISGHTALYWYRQSLGQGLEFLIYFQGNSAPDKSGLPSDRFSAERTGGSVSTLTIQRTQQEDSAVYLCASSRTATRSGHNEQFFGPGTRLTVL.

The CDR3 loop reads CASGQGAGEGRETQYF. DNA for the CDR3: TGCGCCTCCGGACAGGGCGCGGGAGAAGGGCGAGAGACCCAGTACTTC. The chain combines TRBV5-1 with TRBJ2-5; maybe TRBD1 (8 bases). From germline, CDR1 is SGHRS and CDR2 YFSETQ. V lost 10 bases and J lost 4, with 26 bases in between. This CDR3 region has 16 residues. The full variable domain, completed using reference TRBV5-1 and TRBJ2-5, is KAGVTQTPRYLIKTRGQQVTLSCSPISGHRSVSWYQQTPGQGLQFLFEYFSETQRNKGNFPGRFSGRQFSNSRSEMNVSTLELGDSALYLCASGQGAGEGRETQYFGPGTRLLVL.

The chain links TRBV19 to TRBJ2-7; D is perhaps TRBD2 (5 bases). The CDR3 loop spans 15 amino acids. V was pared by 7 bases and J by 4 bases, with 20 bases between. Germline assignment: CDR1 LNHDA and CDR2 SQIVND (reference sequence). Here the CDR3 DNA reads TGTGCCAGTACCCCCGGCGGGCTAGGAGAATACGAGCAGTACTTC. It codes for CASTPGGLGEYEQYF.

This chain links TRBV7-8 with TRBJ2-5; 9 positions match TRBD2. The CDR3 is 16 amino acids. J gave up 1 base and V 2 bases, and 5 bases lay outside the gene matches. Germline V gene data show CDR1 as SGHVS and CDR2 as FQNEAQ. The CDR3 bases are TGTGCCAGCAGCTTACTCCCTAGCGGGACCCAAGAGACCCAGTACTTC. Translating it yields CASSLLPSGTQETQYF.

CDR3 coding DNA: TGTGCCAGCAGTTACCGGGAGGAGGGATCTTACGAGCAGTACTTC. Translated: CASSYREEGSYEQYF. The chain couples TRBV6-5 to TRBJ2-7, with 7 bases lining up with TRBD2. The CDR3 sequence is 15 residues long. Germline V gives CDR1 MNHEY, CDR2 SVGAGI. The V and J ends lost 2 bases and 4 bases, in that order; junction bases with no gene match: 8.

V is TRBV10-2 and J is TRBJ2-1; 14 bases are a match to TRBD2. Trimming removed 6 bases from V and 10 bases from J; junction bases left unmatched: 8. Germline CDR1 and CDR2: WSHSY and SAAADI. The CDR3 is 15 amino acids. The CDR3 is CASRPGTSGREEQFF. As DNA, the CDR3 is TGCGCCAGCAGGCCCGGGACTAGCGGGAGAGAGGAGCAGTTCTTC.